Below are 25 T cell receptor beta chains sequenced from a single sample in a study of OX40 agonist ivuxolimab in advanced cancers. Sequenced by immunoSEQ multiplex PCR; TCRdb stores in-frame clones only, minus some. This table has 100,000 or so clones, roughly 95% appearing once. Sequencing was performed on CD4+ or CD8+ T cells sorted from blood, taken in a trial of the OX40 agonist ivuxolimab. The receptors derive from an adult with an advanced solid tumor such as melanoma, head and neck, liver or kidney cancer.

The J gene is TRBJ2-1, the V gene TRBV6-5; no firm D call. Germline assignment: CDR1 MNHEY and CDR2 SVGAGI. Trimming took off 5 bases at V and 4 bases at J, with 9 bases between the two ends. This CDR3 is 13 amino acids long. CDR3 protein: CASSLRTYNEQFF. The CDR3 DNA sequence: TGTGCCAGCAGTCTCAGGACGTACAATGAGCAGTTCTTC.

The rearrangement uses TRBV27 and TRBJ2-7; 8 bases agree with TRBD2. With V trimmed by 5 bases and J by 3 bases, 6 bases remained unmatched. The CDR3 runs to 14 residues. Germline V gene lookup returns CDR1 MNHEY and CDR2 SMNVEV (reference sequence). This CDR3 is CASSPPGLDYEQYF. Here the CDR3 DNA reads TGTGCCAGCAGTCCTCCGGGACTAGACTACGAGCAGTACTTC.

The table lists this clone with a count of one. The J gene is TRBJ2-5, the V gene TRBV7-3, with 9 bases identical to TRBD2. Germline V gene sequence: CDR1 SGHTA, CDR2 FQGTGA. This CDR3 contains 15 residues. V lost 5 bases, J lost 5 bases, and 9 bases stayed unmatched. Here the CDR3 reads CASSLLAGAGETQYF. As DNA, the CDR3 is TGTGCCAGCAGCCTTTTAGCGGGAGCTGGGGAGACCCAGTACTTC.

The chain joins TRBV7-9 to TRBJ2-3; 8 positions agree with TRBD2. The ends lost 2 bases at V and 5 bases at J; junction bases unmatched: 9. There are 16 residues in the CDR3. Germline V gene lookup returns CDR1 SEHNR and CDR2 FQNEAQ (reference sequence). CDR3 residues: CASSLPHGGAGDTQYF. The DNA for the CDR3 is TGTGCCAGCAGCTTACCACACGGGGGGGCTGGAGATACGCAGTATTTT.

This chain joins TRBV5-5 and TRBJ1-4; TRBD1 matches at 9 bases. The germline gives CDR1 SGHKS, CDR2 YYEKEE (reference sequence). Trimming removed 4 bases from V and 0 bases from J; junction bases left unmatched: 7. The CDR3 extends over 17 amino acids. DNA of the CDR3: TGTGCCAGCAGCGATCCGGGACAGGGCGCAACTAATGAAAAACTGTTTTTT. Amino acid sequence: CASSDPGQGATNEKLFF.

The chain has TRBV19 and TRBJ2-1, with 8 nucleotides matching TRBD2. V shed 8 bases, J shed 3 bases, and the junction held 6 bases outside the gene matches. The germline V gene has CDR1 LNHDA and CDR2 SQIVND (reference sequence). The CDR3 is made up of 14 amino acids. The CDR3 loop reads CASALADHYNEQFF. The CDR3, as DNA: TGTGCCAGTGCACTAGCGGACCACTACAATGAGCAGTTCTTC.

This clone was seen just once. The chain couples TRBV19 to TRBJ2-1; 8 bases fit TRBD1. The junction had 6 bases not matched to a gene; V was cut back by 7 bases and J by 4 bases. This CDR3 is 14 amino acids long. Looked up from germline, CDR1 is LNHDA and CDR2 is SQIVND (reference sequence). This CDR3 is CASMQGADYNEQFF. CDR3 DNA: TGTGCCAGTATGCAGGGGGCGGATTACAATGAGCAGTTCTTC.

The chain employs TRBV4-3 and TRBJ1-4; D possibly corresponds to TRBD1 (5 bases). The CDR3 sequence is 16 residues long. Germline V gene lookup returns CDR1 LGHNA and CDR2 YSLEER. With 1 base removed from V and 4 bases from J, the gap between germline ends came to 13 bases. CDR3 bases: TGCGCCAGCAGCCAAGCTGCAGGAGGGGTTAATGAAAAACTGTTTTTT. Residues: CASSQAAGGVNEKLFF.

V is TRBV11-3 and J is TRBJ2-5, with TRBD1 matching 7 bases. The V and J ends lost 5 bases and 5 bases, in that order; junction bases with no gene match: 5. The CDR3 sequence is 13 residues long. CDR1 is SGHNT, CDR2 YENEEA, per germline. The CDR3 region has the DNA TGTGCCAGCAGCCTAGGGACAGCGGAGACCCAGTACTTC. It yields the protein CASSLGTAETQYF.

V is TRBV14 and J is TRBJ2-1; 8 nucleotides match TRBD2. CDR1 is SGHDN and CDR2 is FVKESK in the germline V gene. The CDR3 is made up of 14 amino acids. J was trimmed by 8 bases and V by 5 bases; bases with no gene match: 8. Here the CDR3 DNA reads TGTGCCAGCAGCTTATTCCTTAGCGGGGATGAGCAGTTCTTC. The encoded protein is CASSLFLSGDEQFF.

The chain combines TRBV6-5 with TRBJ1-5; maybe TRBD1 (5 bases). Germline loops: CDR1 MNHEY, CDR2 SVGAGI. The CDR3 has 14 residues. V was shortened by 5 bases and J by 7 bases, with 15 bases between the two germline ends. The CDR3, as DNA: TGTGCCAGCAGTGAAGTGGAGGGGCCCCAGCCCCAGCATTTT. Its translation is CASSEVEGPQPQHF.

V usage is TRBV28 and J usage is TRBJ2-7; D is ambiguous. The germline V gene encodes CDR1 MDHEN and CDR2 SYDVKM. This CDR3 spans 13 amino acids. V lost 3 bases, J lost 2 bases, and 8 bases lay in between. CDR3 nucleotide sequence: TGTGCCAGCAGTTTCGGTCAGGCCTACGAGCAGTACTTC. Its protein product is CASSFGQAYEQYF.

DNA of the CDR3: TGCGCCAGCAGCCAAGACCCGGGCACCACTGGAAACACCATATATTTT. Its translation is CASSQDPGTTGNTIYF. The rearrangement uses TRBV4-3 and TRBJ1-3; D is ambiguous. Germline V gene data show CDR1 as LGHNA and CDR2 as YSLEER. CDR3 length: 16 amino acids. V was shortened by 0 bases and J by 2 bases, with 11 bases between the two germline ends.

The CDR3 loop reads CASSEGTDSYEQYF. CDR3 sequence (DNA): TGTGCCAGCAGTGAAGGGACAGATTCCTACGAGCAGTACTTC. This rearrangement joins TRBV6-1 to TRBJ2-7; possible D gene TRBD1, 6 bases. This CDR3 has 14 residues. Germline-derived CDR1 and CDR2 are MNHNS and SASEGT. The V and J ends lost 1 base and 1 base respectively, with 8 bases between them.

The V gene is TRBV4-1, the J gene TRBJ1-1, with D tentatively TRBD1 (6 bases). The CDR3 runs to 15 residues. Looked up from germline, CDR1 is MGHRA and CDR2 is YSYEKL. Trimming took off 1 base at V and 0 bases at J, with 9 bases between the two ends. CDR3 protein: CASSQGGLMNTEAFF. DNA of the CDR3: TGCGCCAGCAGCCAAGGGGGGCTCATGAACACTGAAGCTTTCTTT.

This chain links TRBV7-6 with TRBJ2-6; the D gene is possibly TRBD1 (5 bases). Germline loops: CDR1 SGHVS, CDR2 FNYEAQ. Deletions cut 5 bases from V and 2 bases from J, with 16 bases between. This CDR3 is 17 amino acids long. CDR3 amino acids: CASSLMVQGTGANVLTF. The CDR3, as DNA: TGTGCCAGCAGCCTCATGGTTCAGGGTACTGGGGCCAACGTCCTGACTTTC.

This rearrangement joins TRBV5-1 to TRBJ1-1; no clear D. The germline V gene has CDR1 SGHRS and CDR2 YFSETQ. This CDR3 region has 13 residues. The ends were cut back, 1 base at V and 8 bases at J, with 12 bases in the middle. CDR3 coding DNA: TGCGCCAGCAGCTTGCTTGGTCGGCAAGAAGCTTTCTTT. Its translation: CASSLLGRQEAFF. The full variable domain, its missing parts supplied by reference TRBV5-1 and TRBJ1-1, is KAGVTQTPRYLIKTRGQQVTLSCSPISGHRSVSWYQQTPGQGLQFLFEYFSETQRNKGNFPGRFSGRQFSNSRSEMNVSTLELGDSALYLCASSLLGRQEAFFGQGTRLTVV.

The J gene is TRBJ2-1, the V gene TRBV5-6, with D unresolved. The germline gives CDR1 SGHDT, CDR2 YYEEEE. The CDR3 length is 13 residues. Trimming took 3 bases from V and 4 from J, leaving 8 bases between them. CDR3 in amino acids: CASSSSLYNEQFF. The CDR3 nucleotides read TGTGCCAGCAGCTCTAGTCTATACAATGAGCAGTTCTTC.

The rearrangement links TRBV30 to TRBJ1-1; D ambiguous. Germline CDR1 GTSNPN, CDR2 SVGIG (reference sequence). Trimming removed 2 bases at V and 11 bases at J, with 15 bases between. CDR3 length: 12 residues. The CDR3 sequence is CAWSPQPPGAFF. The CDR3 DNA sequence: TGTGCCTGGAGTCCCCAGCCGCCTGGGGCTTTCTTT.

CDR3 DNA: TGTGCCAGCTCAGCGGGGGGCTACAATGAGCAGTTCTTC. The encoded protein is CASSAGGYNEQFF. The chain uses TRBV18 and TRBJ2-1, with 8 bases aligning to TRBD2. V shed 5 bases, J shed 3 bases, and the junction held 0 bases outside the gene matches. CDR3 length: 13 residues. Germline V gives CDR1 KGHSH, CDR2 LQKENI.

The CDR3 loop is CASSALGTGELFF. Here the CDR3 DNA reads TGTGCCAGCAGCGCGCTCGGCACCGGGGAGCTGTTTTTT. The chain has TRBV6-5 and TRBJ2-2; D ambiguous. The CDR3 extends over 13 amino acids. Germline CDR1 and CDR2: MNHEY and SVGAGI. The V end lost 6 bases, the J end lost 4 bases, and 9 bases lay between the germline ends.

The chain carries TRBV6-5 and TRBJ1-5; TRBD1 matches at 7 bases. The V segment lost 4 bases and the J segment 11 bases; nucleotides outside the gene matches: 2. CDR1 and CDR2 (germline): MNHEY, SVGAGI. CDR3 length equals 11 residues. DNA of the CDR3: TGTGCCAGCAGTTCGACAGGGTCCCAGCATTTT. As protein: CASSSTGSQHF.

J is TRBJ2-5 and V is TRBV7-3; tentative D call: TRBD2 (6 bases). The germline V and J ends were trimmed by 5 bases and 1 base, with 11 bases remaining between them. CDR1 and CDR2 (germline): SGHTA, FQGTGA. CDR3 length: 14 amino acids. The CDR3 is CASSPTAGQETQYF. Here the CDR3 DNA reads TGTGCCAGCAGCCCTACAGCGGGCCAAGAGACCCAGTACTTC.

CDR3 protein: CASSPLKGGGGYGYTF. Here the CDR3 DNA reads TGTGCCAGCAGCCCTTTAAAGGGCGGAGGGGGGTATGGCTACACCTTC. The rearrangement links TRBV7-8 to TRBJ1-2, with TRBD1 as a possible D gene (6 bases). CDR3 length: 16 residues. In germline, CDR1 is SGHVS, CDR2 FQNEAQ. V lost 5 bases to trimming and J lost 5 bases, with 21 bases between them.

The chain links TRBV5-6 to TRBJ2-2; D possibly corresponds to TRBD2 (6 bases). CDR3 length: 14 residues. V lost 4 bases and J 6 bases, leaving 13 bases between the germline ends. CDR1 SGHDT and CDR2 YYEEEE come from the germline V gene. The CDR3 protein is CASSPGLASGELFF. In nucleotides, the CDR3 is TGTGCCAGCAGCCCAGGGCTAGCGTCCGGGGAGCTGTTTTTT.